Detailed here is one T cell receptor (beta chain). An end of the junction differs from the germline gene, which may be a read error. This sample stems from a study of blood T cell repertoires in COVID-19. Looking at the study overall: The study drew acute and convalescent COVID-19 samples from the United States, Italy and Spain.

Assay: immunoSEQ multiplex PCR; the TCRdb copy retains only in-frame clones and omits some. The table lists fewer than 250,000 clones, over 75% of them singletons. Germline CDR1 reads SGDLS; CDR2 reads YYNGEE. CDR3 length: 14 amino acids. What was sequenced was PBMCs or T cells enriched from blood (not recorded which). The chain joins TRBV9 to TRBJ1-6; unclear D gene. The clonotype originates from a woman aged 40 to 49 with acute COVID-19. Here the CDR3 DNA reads TGTGCCAGCAGCTTGAGCTCCTATAATTCACCCCTCCATTTT. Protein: CASSLSSYNSPLHF.